This paragraph reports one T cell receptor (beta chain). The data are from a study of T cell changes during pregnancy in multiple sclerosis. Assay used: immunoSEQ multiplex PCR; TCRdb lists only in-frame clones, some missing. The table records roughly 52,000 clones, 85% to 90% of them present only once. The material was CD4+ T cells from peripheral blood mononuclear cells, obtained in the first trimester of pregnancy. The sequence was collected from a female donor with multiple sclerosis, enrolled in a pregnancy study.

The CDR3 region has the DNA TGTGCCAGCAGCTTAAGGGGACTGGACACCGGGGAGCTGTTTTTT. Amino acid sequence: CASSLRGLDTGELFF. The chain couples TRBV7-3 to TRBJ2-2, with a weak D call TRBD2 (6 bases). Between the trimmed V and J ends, which lost 1 base and 3 bases, there was a span of 9 bases. Looked up from germline, CDR1 is SGHTA and CDR2 is FQGTGA. This CDR3 has 15 residues. The whole variable domain, filled in from reference TRBV7-3 and TRBJ2-2, reads GAGVSQTPSNKVTEKGKYVELRCDPISGHTALYWYRQSLGQGPEFLIYFQGTGAADDSGLPNDRFFAVRPEGSVSTLKIQRTERGDSAVYLCASSLRGLDTGELFFGEGSRLTVL.